Below are 26 T cell receptor beta chains sequenced from a single sample in a study of response to subunit inactivated influenza vaccine. TCRdb called the RT-PCR reads again in MiXCR, with one record for every CDR3 protein. The table includes over 400,000 distinct CDR3 sequences, approximately 12% detected once. The source was PBMCs from blood, collected more than 35 days after vaccination. All receptors derive from a man in his fifties or sixties who received an inactivated influenza vaccine.

This clonotype turned up a few times. The CDR3 spells CASSQEVAGLRFYEQYF. The CDR3, as DNA: TGCGCCAGCAGCCAAGAGGTGGCAGGGCTAAGGTTCTACGAGCAGTACTTC. The chain has TRBV4-3 and TRBJ2-7, with a weak D call TRBD1 (5 bases). Trimming left V 0 bases short and J 3 bases short, with 18 bases between. CDR1 LGHNA and CDR2 YSLEER come from the germline V gene. The CDR3 loop spans 17 amino acids.

V usage is TRBV12-3 or TRBV12-4 and J usage is TRBJ1-1; perhaps TRBD1 as D (5 bases). CDR3 length equals 15 residues. Trimming removed 6 bases from V and 1 base from J, with 15 bases in between. The chain's CDR3 is CASSPMGLPNTEAFF. The CDR3, as DNA: TGTGCCAGCAGCCCTATGGGACTTCCGAACACTGAAGCTTTCTTT.

The chain has TRBV29-1 and TRBJ2-7; 10 bases line up with TRBD1. In germline, CDR1 is SQVTM, CDR2 ANQGSEA. Losses at the gene ends were 5 bases for V and 6 bases for J; bases not matched to a gene: 10. The CDR3 runs 14 residues. The CDR3 DNA reads as TGCAGCGTTATGACAGGGGGCGCGGGTAGCGAGCAGTACTTC. Encoded protein: CSVMTGGAGSEQYF.

This clonotype turned up a few times. V and J are TRBV6-6 and TRBJ2-1; 8 bases are shared with TRBD2. After removal of 7 bases from V and 10 bases from J, the junction contained 9 bases not matched to a gene. The V gene's germline CDR1 is MNHNY and CDR2 SVGAGI (reference sequence). The length of the CDR3 is 13 residues. The CDR3 here is CASKGLAGREQFF. For the CDR3, the DNA is TGTGCCAGCAAGGGGTTAGCGGGACGGGAGCAGTTCTTC.

The J gene is TRBJ2-7, the V gene TRBV11-2; D is perhaps TRBD1 (5 bases). Per germline, CDR1 SGHAT and CDR2 FQNNGV. Between the trimmed V and J ends, which lost 5 bases and 5 bases, there was a span of 10 bases. The CDR3 sequence is 12 residues long. CDR3 bases: TGTGCCAGCAGCCCAGGGTTCGACGAGCAGTACTTC. Its protein product is CASSPGFDEQYF.

This chain joins TRBV3-1 and TRBJ2-2; 9 nucleotides line up with TRBD2. The V and J ends lost 0 bases and 0 bases, in that order; junction bases with no gene match: 5. The CDR3 spans 18 residues. Per the germline V gene, CDR1 is LGHDT and CDR2 is YNNKEL (reference sequence). The CDR3 spells CASSQEALAGSNTGELFF. The CDR3 DNA reads as TGTGCCAGCAGCCAAGAAGCGCTAGCGGGGTCGAACACCGGGGAGCTGTTTTTT.

This clonotype was detected ten times or more. This chain connects TRBV24-1 to TRBJ1-5; D gene unclear. V lost 3 bases and J lost 9, with 14 bases in between. Germline V gene sequence: CDR1 KGHDR, CDR2 SFDVKD. The CDR3 loop spans 14 amino acids. The DNA for the CDR3 is TGTGCCACCAGTGATACGGCGGGCCTTGGGCCCCAGCATTTT. Protein sequence: CATSDTAGLGPQHF.

This clonotype was observed a handful of times. The rearrangement uses TRBV4-1 and TRBJ2-7; tentatively, D is TRBD1 or TRBD2 (6 bases each). CDR3 size: 13 residues. In germline, CDR1 is MGHRA, CDR2 YSYEKL. V lost 0 bases and J 10 bases, leaving 13 bases between the germline ends. This chain's CDR3 is CASSQERRGEQYF. The CDR3 DNA reads as TGCGCCAGCAGCCAAGAGCGAAGGGGGGAACAGTACTTC.

The chain is built from TRBV5-1 and TRBJ1-1; 8 nucleotides match TRBD1. The CDR3 runs 16 residues. The junction had 7 bases not matched to a gene; V was cut back by 3 bases and J by 0 bases. Germline V gene sequence: CDR1 SGHRS, CDR2 YFSETQ. CDR3 sequence reads: CASSSTGGRLNTEAFF. The DNA for the CDR3 is TGCGCCAGCAGCTCAACAGGGGGTCGGTTGAACACTGAAGCTTTCTTT. Using reference TRBV5-1 and TRBJ1-1 for the parts outside the CDR3, the full variable domain is KAGVTQTPRYLIKTRGQQVTLSCSPISGHRSVSWYQQTPGQGLQFLFEYFSETQRNKGNFPGRFSGRQFSNSRSEMNVSTLELGDSALYLCASSSTGGRLNTEAFFGQGTRLTVV.

The table lists this clonotype with a few counts. V usage is TRBV9 and J usage is TRBJ2-7; D is possibly TRBD1 or TRBD2 (6 bases each). This CDR3 has 16 amino acids. The germline V and J ends were trimmed by 0 bases and 4 bases, with 17 bases remaining between them. Germline CDR1 and CDR2: SGDLS and YYNGEE. The CDR3 DNA follows: TGTGCCAGCAGCGTAGGGGGGGCGAGGGACCTTTACGAGCAGTACTTC. This sequence encodes CASSVGGARDLYEQYF.

This clonotype came up a few times. The chain carries TRBV5-1 and TRBJ1-6; tentatively, D is TRBD1 (6 bases). V was cut by 6 bases and J by 5 bases, with 18 bases left in between. This CDR3 is 16 amino acids long. The V gene's germline CDR1 is SGHRS and CDR2 YFSETQ. For the CDR3, the DNA is TGCGCCAGCAACACCGGCGGCAGGGGAAATAATTCACCCCTCCACTTT. Protein sequence: CASNTGGRGNNSPLHF.

This chain uses TRBV12-3 or TRBV12-4 with TRBJ2-5, with D possibly TRBD1 on 6 matching bases. The length of the CDR3 is 13 residues. V lost 4 bases and J lost 4, with 10 bases in between. The CDR3 here is CASSWGQRETQYF. CDR3 DNA sequence: TGTGCCAGCAGTTGGGGGCAGCGAGAGACCCAGTACTTC.

V gene TRBV11-2 combines with J gene TRBJ2-7, with D unclear. Germline lookup yields CDR1 SGHAT and CDR2 FQNNGV. V lost 3 bases and J 3 bases, leaving 9 bases between the germline ends. The CDR3 is 13 amino acids. The CDR3 spells CASSLNSYYEQYF. Here the CDR3 DNA reads TGTGCCAGCAGCTTGAACAGCTACTACGAGCAGTACTTC.

This clonotype has more than one count but fewer than ten. V usage is TRBV25-1 and J usage is TRBJ2-3, with D perhaps TRBD2 (7 bases). Trimming left V 2 bases short and J 5 bases short, with 14 bases between. Looked up from germline, CDR1 is MGHDK and CDR2 is SYGVNS. The CDR3 has 15 residues. The CDR3 bases are TGTGCCAGCAGTGAAACGGGGGGCCGGGGAGATACGCAGTATTTT. This gives the protein CASSETGGRGDTQYF. The whole variable domain, filled in from reference TRBV25-1 and TRBJ2-3, reads EADIYQTPRYLVIGTGKKITLECSQTMGHDKMYWYQQDPGMELHLIHYSYGVNSTEKGDLSSESTVSRIRTEHFPLTLESARPSHTSQYLCASSETGGRGDTQYFGPGTRLTVL.

The CDR3 here is CASSSSGLVRETQYF. The CDR3 DNA follows: TGTGCCAGCAGCTCGTCGGGACTAGTGCGTGAGACCCAGTACTTC. V and J are TRBV7-2 and TRBJ2-5; TRBD2 matches 8 bases. Germline CDR1 is SGHTA and CDR2 is FQGNSA. The CDR3 is made up of 15 amino acids. V lost 4 bases to trimming and J lost 5 bases; unmatched junction nucleotides: 9.

J is TRBJ2-5 and V is TRBV20-1; TRBD2 is a possible D gene (6 bases). Germline loops: CDR1 DFQATT, CDR2 SNEGSKA (reference sequence). This CDR3 is built from 14 residues. The ends were cut back, 4 bases at V and 4 bases at J, with 16 bases in the middle. The CDR3 coding sequence is TGCAGTGCTATAGGAGGGCGGGCCGGAGAGACCCAGTACTTC. As protein: CSAIGGRAGETQYF.

This clonotype was found a few times. The chain has TRBV5-6 and TRBJ2-3; 14 bases fit TRBD2. This CDR3 comprises 17 residues. Trimming took 3 bases from V and 3 from J; bases not matched to a gene: 6. The germline gives CDR1 SGHDT, CDR2 YYEEEE. The DNA for the CDR3 is TGTGCCAGCAGCTACATGACTAGCGGGGGGGCAACAGATACGCAGTATTTT. This translates into CASSYMTSGGATDTQYF.

This clonotype has at least ten counts. The rearrangement joins TRBV4-1 to TRBJ1-3; D not resolved. CDR1 and CDR2 (germline): MGHRA, YSYEKL. The V gene lost 3 bases and the J gene lost 0 bases, with 9 bases spanning the gap. This CDR3 is 15 amino acids long. The CDR3 sequence is CASSQGMGSGNTIYF. CDR3 DNA sequence: TGCGCCAGCAGCCAGGGAATGGGCTCTGGAAACACCATATATTTT.

The sample holds a few counts of this clonotype. The chain couples TRBV6-2 or TRBV6-3 to TRBJ2-1, with 13 bases fitting TRBD2. CDR1 MNHEY and CDR2 SVGEGT come from the germline V gene. V shed 4 bases, J shed 12 bases, and the junction held 9 bases outside the gene matches. CDR3 size: 15 residues. CDR3 sequence reads: CASSFPGLAGSRQFF. As DNA, the CDR3 is TGTGCCAGCAGTTTCCCGGGACTAGCGGGATCACGGCAGTTCTTC.

The chain couples TRBV24-1 to TRBJ2-1; 11 bases are shared with TRBD2. Germline loops: CDR1 KGHDR, CDR2 SFDVKD. The CDR3 contains 14 residues. Germline trimming cut 4 bases from V and 7 bases from J; bases unmatched to any gene: 2. Written as DNA, the CDR3 is TGTGCCACCAGTGACCGGACTAGCGGGAATGAGCAGTTCTTC. It encodes CATSDRTSGNEQFF.

The rearrangement links TRBV11-2 to TRBJ2-1; D ambiguous. Germline V gene lookup returns CDR1 SGHAT and CDR2 FQNNGV. V lost 7 bases and J 9 bases, leaving 19 bases between the germline ends. The CDR3 runs 14 residues. CDR3 in amino acids: CASTPDGLSGEQFF. CDR3 in DNA: TGTGCCAGCACCCCGGATGGGCTCTCCGGTGAGCAGTTCTTC. Drawing the rest from reference TRBV11-2 and TRBJ2-1, the complete variable domain is EAGVAQSPRYKIIEKRQSVAFWCNPISGHATLYWYQQILGQGPKLLIQFQNNGVVDDSQLPKDRFSAERLKGVDSTLKIQPAKLEDSAVYLCASTPDGLSGEQFFGPGTRLTVL.

The genes are TRBV6-5 and TRBJ1-2, with TRBD1 matching over 7 bases. Germline loops: CDR1 MNHEY, CDR2 SVGAGI. The CDR3 is made up of 14 amino acids. The J segment lost 8 bases and the V segment lost 4 bases, leaving 10 bases of the junction unmatched. CDR3 bases: TGTGCCAGCAGTTCCCTCCGGACAGGTTTCGGCTACACCTTC. Protein sequence: CASSSLRTGFGYTF.

This clonotype was recorded many times. The rearrangement uses TRBV20-1 and TRBJ2-3; 10 positions match TRBD2. The germline V gene encodes CDR1 DFQATT and CDR2 SNEGSKA (reference sequence). J gave up 0 bases and V 3 bases, and 6 bases lay outside the gene matches. The CDR3 has 16 amino acids. The CDR3: CSARLVAGGSTDTQYF. In nucleotides, the CDR3 is TGCAGTGCTAGGCTGGTAGCGGGGGGTAGCACAGATACGCAGTATTTT.

The chain joins TRBV7-8 to TRBJ1-2; perhaps TRBD1 as D (6 bases). The V gene lost 3 bases and the J gene lost 7 bases, with 18 bases spanning the gap. Germline CDR1 is SGHVS and CDR2 is FQNEAQ. CDR3 length: 15 residues. CDR3 residues: CASSLGAADLGGYTF. CDR3 sequence (DNA): TGTGCCAGCAGCTTGGGGGCGGCGGACCTTGGTGGCTACACCTTC.

The genes are TRBV28 and TRBJ1-4, with D unclear. CDR3 length equals 13 residues. Per the germline V gene, CDR1 is MDHEN and CDR2 is SYDVKM. The germline V and J ends were trimmed by 5 bases and 8 bases, with 12 bases remaining between them. CDR3 region: CASSDNGREKLFF. CDR3 in DNA: TGTGCCAGCAGTGACAACGGAAGGGAAAAACTGTTTTTT.

This clonotype was seen a few times. This sequence joins TRBV5-4 and TRBJ1-4, with 7 nucleotides matching TRBD1. Unmatched junction bases numbered 3, after V lost 4 bases and J lost 0 bases. The CDR3 loop spans 15 amino acids. From germline, CDR1 is SGHNT and CDR2 YYREEE (reference sequence). CDR3 in amino acids: CASSLGGTTNEKLFF. CDR3 DNA sequence: TGTGCCAGCAGCCTAGGGGGCACAACTAATGAAAAACTGTTTTTT.